Listed here is a single T cell receptor (beta chain). This sample was taken from a study of control samples from healthy donors and cancer patients. Profiling relied on immunoSEQ multiplex PCR, and the TCRdb table lists in-frame clones only, not all of them. The sample carries tens of thousands of clones, roughly 80% recorded once. V dropped 5 bases and J dropped 3 bases, with 10 bases sitting between them. The CDR3 covers 13 residues. Germline values: CDR1 MNHEY, CDR2 SVGAGI. The sequence came from a man aged 25-40 years in good health. The chain combines TRBV6-5 with TRBJ1-2, with D tentatively TRBD1 (5 bases). Sequencing used blood. This CDR3 is CASSPGFDYGYTF. In DNA form, the CDR3 reads TGTGCCAGCAGTCCAGGGTTTGACTATGGCTACACCTTC.